The clone carrying this T cell receptor (beta chain) came up a few times. A much larger clone differs by one base, so this may be a read error. The sample originates from a study of tumor-infiltrating lymphocytes in primary liver carcinoma. The template, about 540 ng total RNA, yielded TCR beta cDNA made with a constant-region primer. The TCR beta library was amplified through three nested multiplex PCR rounds in a modified ARM-PCR procedure. For 10 cycles apiece, the opening two PCR rounds ran with TRBV1-TRBV30 forward primers and a C-beta reverse primer. One entry per CDR3 protein results from TCRdb running MiXCR on the multiplex PCR reads. The repertoire holds approximately 190,000 distinct CDR3 sequences, with 85% as singletons. Germline lookup yields CDR1 ENHRY and CDR2 SYGVKD. V dropped 5 bases and J dropped 2 bases, with 13 bases sitting between them. The CDR3 spans 15 residues. Co-extraction of both nucleic acids (RNA and DNA) used about 17-33 mg of unsorted bulk tissue. All patients had surgically resected primary liver carcinoma.

This TCR was sampled from a middle-aged man with primary liver carcinoma and hepatitis B virus infection. V gene TRBV10-3 combines with J gene TRBJ2-1, with D maybe TRBD2 (6 bases). The sequenced sample consisted of tumor tissue from primary liver carcinoma. CDR3 sequence: CAISTITGAYNEQFF. The CDR3 DNA reads as TGTGCCATCAGTACGATAACGGGAGCCTACAATGAGCAGTTCTTC.